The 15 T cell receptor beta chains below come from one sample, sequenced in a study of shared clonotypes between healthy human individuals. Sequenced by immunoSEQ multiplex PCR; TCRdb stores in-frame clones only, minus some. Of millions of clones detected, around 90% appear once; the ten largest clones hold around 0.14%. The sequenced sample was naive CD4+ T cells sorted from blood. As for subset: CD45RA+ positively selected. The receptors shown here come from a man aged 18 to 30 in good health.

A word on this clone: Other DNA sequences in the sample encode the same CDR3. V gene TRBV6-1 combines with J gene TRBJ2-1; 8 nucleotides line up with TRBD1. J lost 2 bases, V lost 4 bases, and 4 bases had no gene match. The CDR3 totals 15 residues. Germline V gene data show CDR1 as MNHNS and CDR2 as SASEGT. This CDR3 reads CASSAGQGPYNEQFF. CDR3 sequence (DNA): TGTGCCAGCAGTGCAGGACAGGGCCCCTACAATGAGCAGTTCTTC.

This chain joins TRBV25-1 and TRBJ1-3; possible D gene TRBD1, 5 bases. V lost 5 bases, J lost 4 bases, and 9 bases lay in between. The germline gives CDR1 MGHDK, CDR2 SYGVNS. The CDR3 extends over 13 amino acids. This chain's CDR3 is CASSPTGGNTIYF. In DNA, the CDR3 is TGTGCCAGCAGTCCTACAGGCGGAAACACCATATATTTT.

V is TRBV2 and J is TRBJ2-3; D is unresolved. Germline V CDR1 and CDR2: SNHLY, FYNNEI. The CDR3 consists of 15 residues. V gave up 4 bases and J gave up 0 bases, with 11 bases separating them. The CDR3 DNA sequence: TGTGCCAGCAGTGTCCAGGCGGCTAGCACAGATACGCAGTATTTT. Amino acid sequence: CASSVQAASTDTQYF.

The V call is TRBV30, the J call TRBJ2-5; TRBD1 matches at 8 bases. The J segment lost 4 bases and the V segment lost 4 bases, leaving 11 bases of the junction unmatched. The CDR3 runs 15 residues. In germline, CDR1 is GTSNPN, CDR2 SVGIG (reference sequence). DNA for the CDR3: TGTGCCTGGACACCGAATGGACAGGGAGGAGAGACCCAGTACTTC. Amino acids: CAWTPNGQGGETQYF.

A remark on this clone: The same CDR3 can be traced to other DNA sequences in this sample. The CDR3: CASSIGGYNQPQHF. The CDR3 nucleotides are TGTGCCAGTAGTATTGGCGGGTACAATCAGCCCCAGCATTTT. The V gene is TRBV19, the J gene TRBJ1-5; D is undetermined. The germline V and J ends were trimmed by 3 bases and 3 bases, with 9 bases remaining between them. The CDR3 length is 14 residues. Germline V lookup: CDR1 LNHDA, CDR2 SQIVND (reference sequence).

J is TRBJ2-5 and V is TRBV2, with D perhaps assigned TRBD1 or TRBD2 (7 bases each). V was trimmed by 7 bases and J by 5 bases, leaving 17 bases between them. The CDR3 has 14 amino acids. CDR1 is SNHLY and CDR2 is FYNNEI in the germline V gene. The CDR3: CASNWQGEGETQYF. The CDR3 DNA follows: TGTGCCAGCAACTGGCAGGGGGAGGGGGAGACCCAGTACTTC. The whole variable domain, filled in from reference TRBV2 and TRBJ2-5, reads EPEVTQTPSHQVTQMGQEVILRCVPISNHLYFYWYRQILGQKVEFLVSFYNNEISEKSEIFDDQFSVERPDGSNFTLKIRSTKLEDSAMYFCASNWQGEGETQYFGPGTRLLVL.

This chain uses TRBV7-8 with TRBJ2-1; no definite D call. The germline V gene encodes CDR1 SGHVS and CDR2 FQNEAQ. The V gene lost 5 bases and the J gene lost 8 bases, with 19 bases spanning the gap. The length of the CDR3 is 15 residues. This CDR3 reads CASSPDSTHVYEQFF. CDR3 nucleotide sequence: TGTGCCAGCAGCCCAGATTCGACCCATGTCTATGAGCAGTTCTTC.

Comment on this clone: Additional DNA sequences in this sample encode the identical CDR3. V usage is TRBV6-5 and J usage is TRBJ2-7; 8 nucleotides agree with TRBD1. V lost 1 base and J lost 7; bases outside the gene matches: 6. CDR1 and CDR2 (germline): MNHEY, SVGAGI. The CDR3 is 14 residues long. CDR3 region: CASSYLAGGREQYF. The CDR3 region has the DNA TGTGCCAGCAGTTACTTGGCAGGGGGCCGAGAGCAGTACTTC.

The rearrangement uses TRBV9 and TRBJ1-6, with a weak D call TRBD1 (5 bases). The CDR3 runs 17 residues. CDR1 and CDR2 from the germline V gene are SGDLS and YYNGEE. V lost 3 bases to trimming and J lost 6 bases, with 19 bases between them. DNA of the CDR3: TGTGCCAGCAGCGAGGATTACGGGGGATTCAGTAATTCACCCCTCCACTTT. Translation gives CASSEDYGGFSNSPLHF.

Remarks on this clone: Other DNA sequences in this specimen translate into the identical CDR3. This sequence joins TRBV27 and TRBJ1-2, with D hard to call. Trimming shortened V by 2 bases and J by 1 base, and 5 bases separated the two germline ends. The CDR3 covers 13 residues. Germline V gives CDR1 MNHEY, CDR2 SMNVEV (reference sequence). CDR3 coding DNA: TGTGCCAGCAGTTTAGGAGTTAACTATGGCTACACCTTC. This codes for CASSLGVNYGYTF.

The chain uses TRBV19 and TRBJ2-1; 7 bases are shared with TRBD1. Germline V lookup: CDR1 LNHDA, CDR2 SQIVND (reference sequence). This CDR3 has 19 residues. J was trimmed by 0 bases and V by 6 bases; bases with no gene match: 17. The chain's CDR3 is CASSSFGRQGRNSYNEQFF. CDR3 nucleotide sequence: TGTGCCAGTAGCTCCTTTGGCCGACAGGGAAGAAACTCCTACAATGAGCAGTTCTTC. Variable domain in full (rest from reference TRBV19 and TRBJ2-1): DGGITQSPKYLFRKEGQNVTLSCEQNLNHDAMYWYRQDPGQGLRLIYYSQIVNDFQKGDIAEGYSVSREKKESFPLTVTSAQKNPTAFYLCASSSFGRQGRNSYNEQFFGPGTRLTVL.

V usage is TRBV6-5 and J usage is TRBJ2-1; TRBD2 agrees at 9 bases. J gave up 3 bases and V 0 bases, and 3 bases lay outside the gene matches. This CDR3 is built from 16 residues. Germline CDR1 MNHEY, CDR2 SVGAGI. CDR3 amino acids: CASSYSSGSGYNEQFF. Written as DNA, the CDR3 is TGTGCCAGCAGTTACTCTAGCGGGAGTGGCTACAATGAGCAGTTCTTC.

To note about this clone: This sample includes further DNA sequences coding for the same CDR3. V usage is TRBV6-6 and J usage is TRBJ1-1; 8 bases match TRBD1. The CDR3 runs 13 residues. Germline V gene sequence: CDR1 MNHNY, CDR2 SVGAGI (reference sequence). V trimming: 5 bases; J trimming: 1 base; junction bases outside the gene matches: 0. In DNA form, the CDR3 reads TGTGCCAGCAGTGGACAGGGGAACACTGAAGCTTTCTTT. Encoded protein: CASSGQGNTEAFF.

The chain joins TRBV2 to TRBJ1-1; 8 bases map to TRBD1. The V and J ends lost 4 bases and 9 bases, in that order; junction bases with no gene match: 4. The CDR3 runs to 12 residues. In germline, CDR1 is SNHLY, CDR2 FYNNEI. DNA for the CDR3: TGTGCCAGCAGTGCGCAGGGGGCTAAAGCTTTCTTT. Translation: CASSAQGAKAFF.

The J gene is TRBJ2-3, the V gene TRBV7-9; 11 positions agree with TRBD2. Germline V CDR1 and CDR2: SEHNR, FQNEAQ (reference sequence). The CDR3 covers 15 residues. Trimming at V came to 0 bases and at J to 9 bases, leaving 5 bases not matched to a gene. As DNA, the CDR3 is TGTGCCAGCAGCTTAGCGTTGACTAGCGGGGCGACGCAGTATTTT. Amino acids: CASSLALTSGATQYF.